The rows below give T cell receptor beta chains drawn from one sample of a study of cytomegalovirus exposure and HLA in healthy donors. The assay was immunoSEQ multiplex PCR, and TCRdb's table has in-frame clones only and misses some. The table shows 110,000 or so clones, with 13% to 15% occurring only once. Sequenced input: PBMCs. Receptors originate from a female donor in good health and CMV-seronegative. CDR3s include the opening cysteine and the closing phenylalanine or tryptophan. D genes are given only for firm matches. A clone size is listed for some rows: how often the clone was seen (once, few, many), or a class if it is expanded.

d_call: TRBD2
j_call: TRBJ2-4
clone_size: -
v_call: TRBV4-3
cdr3_nt: TGCGCCAGCAGCCCATGGACTAGCGGGGGCAAAAACATTCAGTACTTC
cdr3_aa: CASSPWTSGGKNIQYF

d_call: TRBD1
j_call: TRBJ1-2
clone_size: few
v_call: TRBV6-5
cdr3_nt: TGTGCCAGCAGCGGACAGGGGGCCTATTATGGCTACACCTTC
cdr3_aa: CASSGQGAYYGYTF

d_call: -
j_call: TRBJ2-7
clone_size: -
v_call: TRBV28
cdr3_nt: TGTGCCAGCAGTTTATACCCTGGGCTCGAGCAGTACTTC
cdr3_aa: CASSLYPGLEQYF

d_call: -
j_call: TRBJ1-4
clone_size: few
v_call: TRBV21-1
cdr3_nt: TGTGCCAGCAGCACCTTTGGCGGTATCCCGGGACAGGAAAAACTGTTTTTT
cdr3_aa: CASSTFGGIPGQEKLFF

d_call: TRBD2
j_call: TRBJ2-5
clone_size: few
v_call: TRBV7-9
cdr3_nt: TGTGCCAGCAGCTCAGGGACTAGCGGGGGGGTAGAGACCCAGTACTTC
cdr3_aa: CASSSGTSGGVETQYF

d_call: TRBD2
j_call: TRBJ2-3
clone_size: -
v_call: TRBV6-1
cdr3_nt: TGTGCCAGCAGTGAGAGGGGACTAGGAACGCAGTATTTT
cdr3_aa: CASSERGLGTQYF

d_call: TRBD1
j_call: TRBJ1-2
clone_size: -
v_call: TRBV19
cdr3_nt: TGTGCCAGTAGTATATCGTACGGGACAGGGGGCGGCTATGGCTACACCTTC
cdr3_aa: CASSISYGTGGGYGYTF

d_call: -
j_call: TRBJ2-6
clone_size: -
v_call: TRBV13
cdr3_nt: TGTGCCAGCAGCCACAGGGAGGGTGGGGCCAACGTCCTGACTTTC
cdr3_aa: CASSHREGGANVLTF

d_call: -
j_call: TRBJ1-2
clone_size: few
v_call: TRBV6-6
cdr3_nt: TGTGCCAGCAGTTACCTAGAGCAGGGCTACACCTTC
cdr3_aa: CASSYLEQGYTF

d_call: TRBD1
j_call: TRBJ2-7
clone_size: few
v_call: TRBV11-2
cdr3_nt: TGTGCCAGCAGCTTAGTAGCCCCCGTTGGACAGGCCTACTCCTACGAGCAGTACTTC
cdr3_aa: CASSLVAPVGQAYSYEQYF

d_call: -
j_call: TRBJ2-7
clone_size: -
v_call: TRBV7-6
cdr3_nt: TGTGCCAGCAGCTCCCTTGCGGCGGGCGAGCAGTACTTC
cdr3_aa: CASSSLAAGEQYF

d_call: TRBD2
j_call: TRBJ2-7
clone_size: -
v_call: TRBV7-9
cdr3_nt: TGTGCCAGCAGCTCCGAGGCGGGGGGGCGCTACGAGCAGTACTTC
cdr3_aa: CASSSEAGGRYEQYF

d_call: -
j_call: TRBJ1-5
clone_size: -
v_call: TRBV19
cdr3_nt: TGTGCCAGTAGTCCAGGGTTTCAGCCCCAGCATTTT
cdr3_aa: CASSPGFQPQHF

d_call: -
j_call: TRBJ1-1
clone_size: few
v_call: TRBV18
cdr3_nt: TGTGCCAGCTCACCAGCGGTGGACACTGAAGCTTTCTTT
cdr3_aa: CASSPAVDTEAFF

d_call: TRBD2
j_call: TRBJ2-1
clone_size: few
v_call: TRBV4-3
cdr3_nt: TGCGCCAGCAGCCAAGCTGCGGGGGGGCGGAATGAGCAGTTCTTC
cdr3_aa: CASSQAAGGRNEQFF

d_call: -
j_call: TRBJ2-3
clone_size: -
v_call: TRBV7-2
cdr3_nt: TGTGCCAGCAGCGTCGTGGGGGCCTCCACAGATACGCAGTATTTT
cdr3_aa: CASSVVGASTDTQYF

d_call: -
j_call: TRBJ1-5
clone_size: few
v_call: TRBV5-8
cdr3_nt: TGTGCCAGCAGCTTGGGACAAACAAATCAGCCCCAGCATTTT
cdr3_aa: CASSLGQTNQPQHF

d_call: -
j_call: TRBJ2-2
clone_size: few
v_call: TRBV29-1
cdr3_nt: TGCAGCGTTGAAACTAGCATACCCGGGGAGCTGTTTTTT
cdr3_aa: CSVETSIPGELFF

d_call: -
j_call: TRBJ1-1
clone_size: -
v_call: TRBV6-6
cdr3_nt: TGTGCCAGCATTGGGGGCAGAGTCACTGAAGCTTTCTTT
cdr3_aa: CASIGGRVTEAFF

d_call: TRBD1
j_call: TRBJ2-2
clone_size: few
v_call: TRBV5-1
cdr3_nt: TGCGCCAGCAGCCCGGGACAGGATAACGGGGAGCTGTTTTTT
cdr3_aa: CASSPGQDNGELFF

d_call: -
j_call: TRBJ1-1
clone_size: few
v_call: TRBV27
cdr3_nt: TGTGCCAGCAGTACACAAAACACTGAAGCTTTCTTT
cdr3_aa: CASSTQNTEAFF

d_call: -
j_call: TRBJ1-2
clone_size: -
v_call: TRBV14
cdr3_nt: TGTGCCAGCAGCCAAGACCCTGATGGCTACACCTTC
cdr3_aa: CASSQDPDGYTF

d_call: -
j_call: TRBJ2-7
clone_size: few
v_call: TRBV7-3
cdr3_nt: TGTGCCAGCAGCTTAACCGGCGGGGACTCCTACGAGCAGTACTTC
cdr3_aa: CASSLTGGDSYEQYF

d_call: TRBD1
j_call: TRBJ2-5
clone_size: -
v_call: TRBV10-3
cdr3_nt: TGTGCCATCAGTGAAGGGACAGGGGGGGTACAAGAGACCCAGTACTTC
cdr3_aa: CAISEGTGGVQETQYF

d_call: TRBD1
j_call: TRBJ1-2
clone_size: few
v_call: TRBV18
cdr3_nt: TGTGCCAGCTCACCGACAGGGGACCACTATGGCTACACCTTC
cdr3_aa: CASSPTGDHYGYTF

d_call: -
j_call: TRBJ2-1
clone_size: few
v_call: TRBV6-1
cdr3_nt: TGTGCCAGCACGGGGTATTCCTACAATGAGCAGTTCTTC
cdr3_aa: CASTGYSYNEQFF

d_call: -
j_call: TRBJ1-1
clone_size: -
v_call: TRBV9
cdr3_nt: TGTGCCAGCAGCCTAGAGACCGGGGAAGCTTTCTTT
cdr3_aa: CASSLETGEAFF

d_call: -
j_call: TRBJ2-5
clone_size: few
v_call: TRBV6-1
cdr3_nt: TGTGCCAGCAGTAAAAGGGGGGAGACCCAGTACTTC
cdr3_aa: CASSKRGETQYF

d_call: -
j_call: TRBJ2-1
clone_size: -
v_call: TRBV16
cdr3_nt: TGTGCCAGCAGCCAATGGATCAGGGGCGGAGTTGGAGGTAGAAATGAGCAGTTCTTC
cdr3_aa: CASSQWIRGGVGGRNEQFF

d_call: TRBD2
j_call: TRBJ2-7
clone_size: few
v_call: TRBV4-3
cdr3_nt: TGCGCCAGCAGCCAAGATGGTAGCGGGAGGTACGAGCAGTACTTC
cdr3_aa: CASSQDGSGRYEQYF

d_call: -
j_call: TRBJ1-1
clone_size: few
v_call: TRBV15
cdr3_nt: TGTGCCACCAGCAGAGAAGGGGGCACTGAAGCTTTCTTT
cdr3_aa: CATSREGGTEAFF

d_call: -
j_call: TRBJ1-1
clone_size: -
v_call: TRBV9
cdr3_nt: TGTGCCAGCAGCGTAGACGGAGGGAACACTGAAGCTTTCTTT
cdr3_aa: CASSVDGGNTEAFF

d_call: -
j_call: TRBJ1-3
clone_size: few
v_call: TRBV10-3
cdr3_nt: TGTGCCACCGGCGGCGTAGACACCATATATTTT
cdr3_aa: CATGGVDTIYF

d_call: TRBD2
j_call: TRBJ2-5
clone_size: -
v_call: TRBV5-1
cdr3_nt: TGCGCCAGCAGCTCGATCGGACTAGCGGGGGGACAAGAGACCCAGTACTTC
cdr3_aa: CASSSIGLAGGQETQYF

d_call: TRBD2
j_call: TRBJ2-3
clone_size: few
v_call: TRBV30
cdr3_nt: TGTGCCTGGAGGAAAACTAGCGGGGGGTCAGATACGCAGTATTTT
cdr3_aa: CAWRKTSGGSDTQYF

d_call: TRBD1
j_call: TRBJ1-1
clone_size: -
v_call: TRBV4-3
cdr3_nt: TGCGCCAGCAGCCAAGGAACAGGGGCCTGGGATTCTGCAGCTTTCTTT
cdr3_aa: CASSQGTGAWDSAAFF

d_call: -
j_call: TRBJ1-1
clone_size: few
v_call: TRBV21-1
cdr3_nt: TGTGCCAGCAGCAAAGGACCGACAGAGACTGAAGCTTTCTTT
cdr3_aa: CASSKGPTETEAFF

d_call: -
j_call: TRBJ1-1
clone_size: few
v_call: TRBV5-1
cdr3_nt: TGCGCCAGCAGCTTGACACAGGTGGACACTGAAGCTTTCTTT
cdr3_aa: CASSLTQVDTEAFF

d_call: -
j_call: TRBJ1-4
clone_size: few
v_call: TRBV2
cdr3_nt: TGTGCCAGCAGTGAAGGGGGCTTAAGGGGTAATGAAAAACTGTTTTTT
cdr3_aa: CASSEGGLRGNEKLFF

d_call: -
j_call: TRBJ1-3
clone_size: -
v_call: TRBV9
cdr3_nt: TGTGCCAGCAGCGCGAGGATAACAGGAAACACCATATATTTT
cdr3_aa: CASSARITGNTIYF

d_call: -
j_call: TRBJ1-5
clone_size: -
v_call: TRBV28
cdr3_nt: TGTGCCAGCAGTTTGGGGGGGGAAGTTCATCAGCCCCAGCATTTT
cdr3_aa: CASSLGGEVHQPQHF

d_call: TRBD1
j_call: TRBJ1-4
clone_size: -
v_call: TRBV7-9
cdr3_nt: TGTGCCAGCAGCTTAACTTCAGGGGGCGGTAATGAAAAACTGTTTTTT
cdr3_aa: CASSLTSGGGNEKLFF

d_call: -
j_call: TRBJ1-1
clone_size: -
v_call: TRBV2
cdr3_nt: TGTGCCACACCGGGCACTGAAGCTTTCTTT
cdr3_aa: CATPGTEAFF

d_call: -
j_call: TRBJ2-3
clone_size: few
v_call: TRBV6-5
cdr3_nt: TGTGCCAGCAGTTATTCCCTAGCGAGGACAGATACGCAGTATTTT
cdr3_aa: CASSYSLARTDTQYF

d_call: TRBD2
j_call: TRBJ2-1
clone_size: -
v_call: TRBV7-2
cdr3_nt: TGTGCCAGCAGCTTTGCCCCTAGGGTAGCGGGATACAATGAGCAGTTCTTC
cdr3_aa: CASSFAPRVAGYNEQFF

d_call: TRBD2
j_call: TRBJ2-1
clone_size: -
v_call: TRBV28
cdr3_nt: TGTGCCAGCAGTTCCGAGGGCGGGAGGGAAACTAATGAGCAGTTCTTC
cdr3_aa: CASSSEGGRETNEQFF

d_call: -
j_call: TRBJ2-6
clone_size: few
v_call: TRBV4-3
cdr3_nt: TGCGCCAGCAGCCAAGAATCTTTCTCTGGGGCCAACGTCCTGACTTTC
cdr3_aa: CASSQESFSGANVLTF

d_call: -
j_call: TRBJ2-2
clone_size: -
v_call: TRBV12-5
cdr3_nt: TGTGCTAGTGGTTTGGGGAGCACCGGGGAGCTGTTTTTT
cdr3_aa: CASGLGSTGELFF

d_call: TRBD1
j_call: TRBJ2-1
clone_size: few
v_call: TRBV5-4
cdr3_nt: TGTGCCAGCACCGGGACAGGGATGTACAATGAGCAGTTCTTC
cdr3_aa: CASTGTGMYNEQFF

d_call: -
j_call: TRBJ1-2
clone_size: few
v_call: TRBV30
cdr3_nt: TGTGCCTGGAAGCCGGGCAGGGAAATGTGGTTGGAAGGCTACACCTTC
cdr3_aa: CAWKPGREMWLEGYTF

d_call: TRBD2
j_call: TRBJ2-7
clone_size: few
v_call: TRBV28
cdr3_nt: TGTGCCAGCAGTGGACTAGCGGACATCTACGAGCAGTACTTC
cdr3_aa: CASSGLADIYEQYF

d_call: TRBD1
j_call: TRBJ1-2
clone_size: -
v_call: TRBV2
cdr3_nt: TGTGCCAGCAGCGGGGACAGGGGCTATGGCTACACCTTC
cdr3_aa: CASSGDRGYGYTF